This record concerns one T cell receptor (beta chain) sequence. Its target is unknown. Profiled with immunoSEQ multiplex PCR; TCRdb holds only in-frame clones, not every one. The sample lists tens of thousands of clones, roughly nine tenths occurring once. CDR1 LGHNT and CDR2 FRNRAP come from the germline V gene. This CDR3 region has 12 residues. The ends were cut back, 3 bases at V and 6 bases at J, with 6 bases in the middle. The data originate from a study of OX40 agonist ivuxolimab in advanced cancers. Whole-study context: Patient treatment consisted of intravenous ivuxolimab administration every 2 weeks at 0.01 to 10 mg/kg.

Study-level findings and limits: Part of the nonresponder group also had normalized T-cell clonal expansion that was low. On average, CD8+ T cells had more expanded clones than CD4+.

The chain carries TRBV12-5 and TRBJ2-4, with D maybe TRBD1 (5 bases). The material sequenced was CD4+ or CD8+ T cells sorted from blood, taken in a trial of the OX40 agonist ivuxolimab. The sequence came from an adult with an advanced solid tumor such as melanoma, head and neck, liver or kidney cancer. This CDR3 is CASGLGANIQYF. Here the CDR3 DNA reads TGTGCTAGTGGTTTAGGGGCAAACATTCAGTACTTC. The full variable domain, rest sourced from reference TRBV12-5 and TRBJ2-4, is DARVTQTPRHKVTEMGQEVTMRCQPILGHNTVFWYRQTMMQGLELLAYFRNRAPLDDSGMPKDRFSAEMPDATLATLKIQPSEPRDSAVYFCASGLGANIQYFGAGTRLSVL.